This T cell receptor beta chain was sequenced in a study of blood T cell repertoires in COVID-19. Study-wide context: Each recovered donor of Cohort 3 presented with two negative PCRs, clearance, or symptom resolution. PBMCs, B-cell-depleted T cells, or T cells were the source of the cDNA or gDNA that made up the material.

Only in-frame clones appear in the TCRdb table, and some are missing; sequencing was by immunoSEQ multiplex PCR. The sample lists approximately 150,000 clones; over 70% were seen once. Participant-given clinical history determined each cohort assignment. The germline V gene encodes CDR1 SGHVS and CDR2 FQNEAQ. This CDR3 spans 15 amino acids. V lost 4 bases and J 6 bases, leaving 15 bases between the germline ends. The sample was PBMCs or T cells enriched from blood (not recorded which). The TCR comes from a man over 45 in a cohort exposed to, infected with or recovered from COVID-19 (not recorded which). The chain recombines TRBV7-8 with TRBJ2-2; a possible D gene is TRBD2 (6 bases). CDR3 in amino acids: CASSSRAGGSGELFF. Written as DNA, the CDR3 is TGTGCCAGCAGCTCACGGGCAGGAGGGTCCGGGGAGCTGTTTTTT.